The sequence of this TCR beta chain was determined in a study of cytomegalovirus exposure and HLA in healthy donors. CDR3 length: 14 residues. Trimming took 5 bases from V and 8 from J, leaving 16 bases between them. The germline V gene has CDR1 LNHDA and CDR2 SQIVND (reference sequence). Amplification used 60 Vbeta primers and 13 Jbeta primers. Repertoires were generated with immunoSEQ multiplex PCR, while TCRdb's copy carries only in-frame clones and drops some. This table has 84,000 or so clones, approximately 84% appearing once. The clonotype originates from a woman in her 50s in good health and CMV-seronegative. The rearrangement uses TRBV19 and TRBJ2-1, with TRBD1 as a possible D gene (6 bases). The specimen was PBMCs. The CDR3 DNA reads TGTGCCAGTAGTGATCAGGGGTCTATCTATGAGCAGTTCTTC. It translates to CASSDQGSIYEQFF.